The T cell receptor (beta chain) described here comes from a study of cytomegalovirus exposure and HLA in healthy donors. Study observations and caveats: In vitro experiments confirmed that three CMV-associated chains were specific for CMV antigens. Subsequent analysis showed first-cohort TCR clusters tending to co-occur in approximately 120 validation repertoires. Despite most TCR sequences being rare, some public TCRs occurred in many donors.

Germline V gene lookup returns CDR1 MNHNY and CDR2 SVGAGI (reference sequence). This CDR3 spans 15 amino acids. The V gene end was trimmed by 4 bases and the J gene end by 3 bases; junction bases not matched to a gene: 6. The assay was immunoSEQ multiplex PCR, and TCRdb's table has in-frame clones only and misses some. Of 150,000 or so clones listed, about 88% are singletons. The donors were in the approximately 120-subject validation cohort, distinct from the 666-subject first cohort. On this clone: Antigen unknown.

Sample: PBMCs. This chain joins TRBV6-6 and TRBJ2-1; 7 bases fit TRBD1. The source is a woman under 30 in good health and CMV-seronegative. CDR3 DNA sequence: TGTGCCAGCAGTTCATCCGGGACAGACTACAATGAGCAGTTCTTC. As protein: CASSSSGTDYNEQFF.